This paragraph covers one TCR beta chain sequence. Its antigen is still unknown. Qualities for individual bases were not recorded, and no much larger clone is one base off. The data are from a study of T cells after yellow fever vaccination (dated by TCRdb to about 2019). Turning to the overall study: The SMART-Seq v4 Ultra Low Input RNA kit was used to prepare libraries from fractions with low cell numbers. To follow T-cell clones before and after both primary and booster YFV17D yellow fever vaccination, bulk TCR alpha and beta repertoires underwent longitudinal sequencing. Two healthy male donors, one aged 18 to 29 and one aged 30 to 40 years, were included in the cohort. Bulk PBMC replicates and cell subsets were isolated from blood drawn at multiple timepoints before and after both primary and secondary immunization. Summary of the overall study and its limitations: Most clones expanded after primary vaccination (96% of CD4 and roughly 90% of CD8) were re-detected after the booster, suggesting that broad memory maintenance occurred. The secondary T-cell response was found to be weaker but faster than the primary response, with a peak reached on day 5 rather than on day 15. The study included only two donors, which limits how far the findings can be generalized. A small share of clonotypes was detected in both CD4 and CD8 compartments, with the overlap likely arising from convergent recombination. Computational filtering was required because FACS-sorted repertoires could contain abundant contaminating clonotypes from the bulk population.

The CDR3 holds 12 amino acids from the cysteine to the phenylalanine. The read is trimmed to its CDR3 DNA, 36 bases read in frame from base 1. CDR1 and CDR2 are read off the germline V gene (reference sequence) as GTSNPN and SVGIG. Relative to germline, V is 2 bases shorter and J is 9 bases shorter, with 11 bases between their ends. TCR cDNA was synthesized by 5'RACE template switching, which introduced a universal primer site and unique molecular identifiers. cDNA synthesis was primed from both the TCR alpha and TCR beta constant segments. Libraries were amplified in two PCR steps, with sample barcodes and sequencing adapters added in the second step. Sequencing of libraries was done on Illumina HiSeq 2500 (2x100 bp) or NovaSeq (2x150 bp). The paper's data handling went like this. Reads were demultiplexed and collapsed into UMI consensus sequences with MIGEC, and V(D)J alignment was performed with MiXCR. Using edgeR on replicate PBMC samples, clonotypes were called vaccine-responding if FDR was below 0.01 and the log2 fold change was above 5 up to day 15. Bulk clonotypes were assigned CD4 or CD8 identity according to which sequenced CD4 or CD8 repertoire held them at higher abundance. TCRdb applied fastp at Q25 and MiXCR to the public reads, then kept only in-frame beta chains. Each CDR3 protein appears once, grouped with its most common genes and DNA. The V and J calls and clone size come from TCRdb's table, not from the authors' own analysis. For this sample the table gives nearly 550,000 distinct CDR3 sequences, of which 15% to 20% were detected only once. The ten largest clones take up roughly an eighth of the sample.

Reading the label with the study, this specimen's treatment or condition is: live attenuated yellow fever vaccine strain. Two biological replicates of bulk PBMCs were collected at each blood-draw timepoint. PBMCs were isolated from peripheral blood using a standard Ficoll-Paque protocol. RNA was extracted with TriZol from bulk PBMCs, CD4 and CD8 fractions, and dextramer-positive and dextramer-negative fractions. The sequence was collected from a man aged 25-45 years who received the YFV17D yellow fever vaccine. The rearrangement joined TRBV30 to TRBJ2-1, with the D gene not clear enough to name. The sample here was PBMCs, taken 15 days after the yellow fever booster vaccination. The sequenced DNA is TGTGCCTGGAGTCTAAGTTGGAGTGAGCAGTTCTTC. This gives the protein CAWSLSWSEQFF. With the rest looked up from the reference TRBV30 and TRBJ2-1 genes rather than sequenced, the full variable domain is SQTIHQWPATLVQPVGSPLSLECTVEGTSNPNLYWYRQAAGRGLQLLFYSVGIGQISSEVPQNLSASRPQDRQFILSSKKLLLSDSGFYLCAWSLSWSEQFFGPGTRLTVL.